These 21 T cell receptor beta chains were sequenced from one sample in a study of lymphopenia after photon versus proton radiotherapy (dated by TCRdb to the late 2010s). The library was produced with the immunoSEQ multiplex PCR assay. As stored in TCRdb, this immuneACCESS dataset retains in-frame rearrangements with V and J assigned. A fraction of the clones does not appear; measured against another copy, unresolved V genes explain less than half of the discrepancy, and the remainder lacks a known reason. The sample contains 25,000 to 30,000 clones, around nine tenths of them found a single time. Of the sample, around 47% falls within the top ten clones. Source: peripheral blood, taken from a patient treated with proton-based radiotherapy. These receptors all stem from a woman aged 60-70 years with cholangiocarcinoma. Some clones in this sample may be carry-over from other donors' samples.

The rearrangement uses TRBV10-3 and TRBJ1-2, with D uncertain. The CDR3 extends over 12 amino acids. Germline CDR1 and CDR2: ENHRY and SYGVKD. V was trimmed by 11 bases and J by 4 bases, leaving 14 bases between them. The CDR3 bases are TGTGCCGCCGAGCACTATATCTATGGCTACACCTTC. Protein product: CAAEHYIYGYTF.

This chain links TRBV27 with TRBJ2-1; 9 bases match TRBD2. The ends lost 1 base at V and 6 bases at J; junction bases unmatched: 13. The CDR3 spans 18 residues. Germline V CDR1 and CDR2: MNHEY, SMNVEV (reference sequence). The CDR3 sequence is CASSLFSGGGGDRNEQFF. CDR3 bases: TGTGCCAGCAGTTTATTTTCCGGGGGCGGGGGGGACCGCAATGAGCAGTTCTTC.

The CDR3 sequence: CASSIVRGGGTQETQYF. The CDR3 DNA is TGTGCCAGTAGTATAGTACGGGGCGGGGGGACACAAGAGACCCAGTACTTC. This sequence joins TRBV19 and TRBJ2-5; 8 nucleotides agree with TRBD2. The CDR3 spans 17 residues. The V gene end was trimmed by 1 base and the J gene end by 2 bases; junction bases not matched to a gene: 9. Germline values: CDR1 LNHDA, CDR2 SQIVND (reference sequence). Looking up the rest from reference TRBV19 and TRBJ2-5 gives the full variable domain: DGGITQSPKYLFRKEGQNVTLSCEQNLNHDAMYWYRQDPGQGLRLIYYSQIVNDFQKGDIAEGYSVSREKKESFPLTVTSAQKNPTAFYLCASSIVRGGGTQETQYFGPGTRLLVL.

The CDR3, as DNA: TGCGCCAGCAGCTTGGGAACAGCCGGGGCCAACGTCCTGACTTTC. This sequence encodes CASSLGTAGANVLTF. V is TRBV5-1 and J is TRBJ2-6; unclear D gene. From germline, CDR1 is SGHRS and CDR2 YFSETQ. This CDR3 comprises 15 residues. V lost 0 bases to trimming and J lost 4 bases, with 8 bases between them.

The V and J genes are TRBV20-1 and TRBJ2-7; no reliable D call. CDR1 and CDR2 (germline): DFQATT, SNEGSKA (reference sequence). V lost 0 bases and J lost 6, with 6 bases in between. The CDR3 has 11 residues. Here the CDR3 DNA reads TGCAGTGCTAGAGACTTCCCCGAGCAGTACTTC. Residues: CSARDFPEQYF.

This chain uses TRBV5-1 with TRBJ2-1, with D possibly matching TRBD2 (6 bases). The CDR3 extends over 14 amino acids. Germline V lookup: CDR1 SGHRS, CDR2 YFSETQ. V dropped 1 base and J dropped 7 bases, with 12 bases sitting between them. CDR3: CASSLSKSGNEQFF. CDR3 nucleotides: TGCGCCAGCAGCTTGTCAAAAAGCGGGAATGAGCAGTTCTTC.

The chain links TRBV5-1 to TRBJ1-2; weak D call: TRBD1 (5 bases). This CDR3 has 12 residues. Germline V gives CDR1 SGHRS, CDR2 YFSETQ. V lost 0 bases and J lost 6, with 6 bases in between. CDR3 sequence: CASSLEGHGYTF. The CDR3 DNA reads TGCGCCAGCAGCTTGGAGGGGCATGGCTACACCTTC.

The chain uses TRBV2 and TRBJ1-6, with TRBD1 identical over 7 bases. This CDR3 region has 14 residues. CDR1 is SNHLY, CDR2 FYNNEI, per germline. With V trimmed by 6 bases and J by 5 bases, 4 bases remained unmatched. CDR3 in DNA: TGTGCCAGCAGACGACAGGGAAATAATTCACCCCTCCACTTT. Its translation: CASRRQGNNSPLHF.

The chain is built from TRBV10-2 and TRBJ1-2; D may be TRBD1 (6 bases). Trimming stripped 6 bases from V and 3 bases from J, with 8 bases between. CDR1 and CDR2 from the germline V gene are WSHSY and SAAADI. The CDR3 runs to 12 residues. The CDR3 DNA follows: TGCGCCAGCAGGACAGGTGACTATGGCTACACCTTC. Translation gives CASRTGDYGYTF.

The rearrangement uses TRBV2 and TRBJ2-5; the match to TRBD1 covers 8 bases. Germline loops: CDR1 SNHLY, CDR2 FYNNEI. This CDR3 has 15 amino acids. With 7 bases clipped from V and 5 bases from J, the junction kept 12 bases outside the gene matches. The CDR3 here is CASTMEQGVFETQYF. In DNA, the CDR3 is TGTGCCAGCACAATGGAACAGGGGGTTTTTGAGACCCAGTACTTC.

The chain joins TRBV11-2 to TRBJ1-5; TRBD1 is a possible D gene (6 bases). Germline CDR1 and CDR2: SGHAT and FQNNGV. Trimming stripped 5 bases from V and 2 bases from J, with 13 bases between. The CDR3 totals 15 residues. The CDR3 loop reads CASSPGALGNQPQHF. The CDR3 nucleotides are TGTGCCAGCAGCCCAGGGGCCCTGGGCAATCAGCCCCAGCATTTT.

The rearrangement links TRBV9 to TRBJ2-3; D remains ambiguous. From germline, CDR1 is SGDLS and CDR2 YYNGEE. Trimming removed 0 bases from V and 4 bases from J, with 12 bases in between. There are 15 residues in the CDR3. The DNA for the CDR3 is TGTGCCAGCAGCGTAGCTACACCGTCCGCAGATACGCAGTATTTT. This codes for CASSVATPSADTQYF.

The CDR3 region has the DNA TGTGCCTGGAGTGGGGCAGGGAATGAAAAACTGTTTTTT. Its translation is CAWSGAGNEKLFF. V gene TRBV30 combines with J gene TRBJ1-4; TRBD1 is a possible D gene (5 bases). The germline V gene encodes CDR1 GTSNPN and CDR2 SVGIG (reference sequence). The CDR3 is made up of 13 amino acids. Trimming took off 1 base at V and 5 bases at J, with 8 bases between the two ends.

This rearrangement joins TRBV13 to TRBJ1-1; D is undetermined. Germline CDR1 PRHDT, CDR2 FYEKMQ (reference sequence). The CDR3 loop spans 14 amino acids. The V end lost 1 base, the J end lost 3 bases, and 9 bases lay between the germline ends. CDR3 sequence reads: CASSLVPTYTEAFF. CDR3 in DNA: TGTGCCAGCAGCTTAGTACCTACCTACACTGAAGCTTTCTTT.

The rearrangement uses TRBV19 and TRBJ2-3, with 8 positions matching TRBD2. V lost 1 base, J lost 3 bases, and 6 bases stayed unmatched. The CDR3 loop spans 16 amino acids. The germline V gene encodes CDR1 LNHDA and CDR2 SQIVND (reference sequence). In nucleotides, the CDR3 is TGTGCCAGTAGTATAGGGAGCGGGGGATCAACAGATACGCAGTATTTT. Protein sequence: CASSIGSGGSTDTQYF.

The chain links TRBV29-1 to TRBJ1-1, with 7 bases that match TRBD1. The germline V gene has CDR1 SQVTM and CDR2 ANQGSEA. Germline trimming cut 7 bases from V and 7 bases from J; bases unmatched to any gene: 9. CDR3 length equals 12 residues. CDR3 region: CSDHRGSGEAFF. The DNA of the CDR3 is TGCAGCGACCACAGGGGCTCGGGTGAAGCTTTCTTT.

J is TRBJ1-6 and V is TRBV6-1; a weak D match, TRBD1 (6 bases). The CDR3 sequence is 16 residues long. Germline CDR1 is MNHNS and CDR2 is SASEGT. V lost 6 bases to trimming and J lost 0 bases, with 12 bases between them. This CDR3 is CASREQGNSYNSPLHF. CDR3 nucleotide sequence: TGTGCCAGCAGAGAACAGGGCAACTCCTATAATTCACCCCTCCACTTT.

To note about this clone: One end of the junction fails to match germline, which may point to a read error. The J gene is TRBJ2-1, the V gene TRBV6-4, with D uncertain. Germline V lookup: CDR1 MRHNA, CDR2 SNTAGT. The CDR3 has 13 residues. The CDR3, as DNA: TGTGCCAGCAGTCGATCCTCCAACAATGAGCAGTTCTTC. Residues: CASSRSSNNEQFF.

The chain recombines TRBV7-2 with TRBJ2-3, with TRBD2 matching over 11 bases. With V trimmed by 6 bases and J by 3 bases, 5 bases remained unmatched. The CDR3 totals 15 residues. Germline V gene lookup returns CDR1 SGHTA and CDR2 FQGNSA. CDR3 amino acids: CASRPTSGRTDTQYF. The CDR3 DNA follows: TGTGCCAGCAGGCCCACTAGCGGGAGAACAGATACGCAGTATTTT.

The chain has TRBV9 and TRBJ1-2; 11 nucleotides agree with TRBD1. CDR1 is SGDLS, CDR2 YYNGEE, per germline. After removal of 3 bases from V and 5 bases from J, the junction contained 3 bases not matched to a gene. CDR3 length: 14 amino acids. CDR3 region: CASSAGTGGYGYTF. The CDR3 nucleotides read TGTGCCAGCAGCGCCGGGACAGGGGGGTATGGCTACACCTTC.

CDR3 bases: TGTGCCAGCAGCGTAGCCGGGGCCAACGTCCTGACTTTC. Translated, it gives CASSVAGANVLTF. The rearrangement uses TRBV9 and TRBJ2-6; D uncertain. CDR3 size: 13 residues. Germline CDR1 is SGDLS and CDR2 is YYNGEE. V lost 0 bases, J lost 4 bases, and 2 bases lay in between. Full variable domain (rest looked up from reference TRBV9 and TRBJ2-6): DSGVTQTPKHLITATGQRVTLRCSPRSGDLSVYWYQQSLDQGLQFLIQYYNGEERAKGNILERFSAQQFPDLHSELNLSSLELGDSALYFCASSVAGANVLTFGAGSRLTVL.